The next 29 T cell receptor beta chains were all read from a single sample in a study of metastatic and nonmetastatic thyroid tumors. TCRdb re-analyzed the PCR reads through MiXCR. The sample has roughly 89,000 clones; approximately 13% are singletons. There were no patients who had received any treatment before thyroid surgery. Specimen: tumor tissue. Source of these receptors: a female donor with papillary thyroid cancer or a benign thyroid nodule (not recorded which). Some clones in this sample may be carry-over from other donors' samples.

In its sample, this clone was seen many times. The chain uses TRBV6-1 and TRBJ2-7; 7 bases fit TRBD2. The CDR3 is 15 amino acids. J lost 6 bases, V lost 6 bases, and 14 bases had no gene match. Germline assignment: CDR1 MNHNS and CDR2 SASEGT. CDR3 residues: CASSPVGGSRSEQYF. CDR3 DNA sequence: TGTGCCAGCAGCCCCGTCGGCGGGAGCCGGTCCGAGCAGTACTTC.

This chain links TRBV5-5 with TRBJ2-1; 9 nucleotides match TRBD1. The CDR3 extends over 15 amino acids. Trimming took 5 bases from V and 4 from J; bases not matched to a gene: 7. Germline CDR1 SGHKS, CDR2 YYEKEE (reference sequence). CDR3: CASRAETGGYNEQFF. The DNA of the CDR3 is TGTGCCAGCAGGGCCGAGACAGGGGGATACAATGAGCAGTTCTTC.

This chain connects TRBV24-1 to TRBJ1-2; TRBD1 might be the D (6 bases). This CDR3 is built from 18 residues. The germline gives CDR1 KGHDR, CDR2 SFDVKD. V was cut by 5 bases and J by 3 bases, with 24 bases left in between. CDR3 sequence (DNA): TGTGCCACCAGTGTGAGAGGGACACCTTTGTTTCTTGACTATGGCTACACCTTC. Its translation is CATSVRGTPLFLDYGYTF.

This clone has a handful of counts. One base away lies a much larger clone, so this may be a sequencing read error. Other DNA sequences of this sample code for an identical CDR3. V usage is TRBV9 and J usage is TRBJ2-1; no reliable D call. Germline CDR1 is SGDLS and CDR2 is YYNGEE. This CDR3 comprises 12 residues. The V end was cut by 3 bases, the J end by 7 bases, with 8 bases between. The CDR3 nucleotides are TGTGCCAGCAGCGCAGGCGGTAATGAGCAGTTCTTC. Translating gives CASSAGGNEQFF. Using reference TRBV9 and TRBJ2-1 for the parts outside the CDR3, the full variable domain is DSGVTQTPKHLITATGQRVTLRCSPRSGDLSVYWYQQSLDQGLQFLIQYYNGEERAKGNILERFSAQQFPDLHSELNLSSLELGDSALYFCASSAGGNEQFFGPGTRLTVL.

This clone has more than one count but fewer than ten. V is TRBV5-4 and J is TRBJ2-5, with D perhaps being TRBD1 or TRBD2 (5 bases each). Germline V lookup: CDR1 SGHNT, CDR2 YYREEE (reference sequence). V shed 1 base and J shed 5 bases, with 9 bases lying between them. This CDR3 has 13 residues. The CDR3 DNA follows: TGTGCCAGCAGCTTGATGGGGGAGGAGACCCAGTACTTC. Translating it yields CASSLMGEETQYF.

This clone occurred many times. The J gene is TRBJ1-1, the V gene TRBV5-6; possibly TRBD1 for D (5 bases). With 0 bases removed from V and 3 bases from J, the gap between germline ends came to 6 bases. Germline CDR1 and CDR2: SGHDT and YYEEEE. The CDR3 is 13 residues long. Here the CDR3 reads CASSLGGDTEAFF. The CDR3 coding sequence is TGTGCCAGCAGCTTGGGGGGGGACACTGAAGCTTTCTTT.

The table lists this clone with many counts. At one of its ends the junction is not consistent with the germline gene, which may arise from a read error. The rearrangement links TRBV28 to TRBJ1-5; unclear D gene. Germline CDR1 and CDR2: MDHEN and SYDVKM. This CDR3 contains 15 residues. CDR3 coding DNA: TGTGTCAGCAGCCCAGGTTTTTTGGGCAATCAGCCCCAGCATTTT. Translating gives CVSSPGFLGNQPQHF. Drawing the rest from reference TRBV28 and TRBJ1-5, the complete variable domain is DVKVTQSSRYLVKRTGEKVFLECVQDMDHENMFWYRQDPGLGLRLIYFSYDVKMKEKGDIPEGYSVSREKKERFSLILESASTNQTSMYLCVSSPGFLGNQPQHFGDGTRLSIL.

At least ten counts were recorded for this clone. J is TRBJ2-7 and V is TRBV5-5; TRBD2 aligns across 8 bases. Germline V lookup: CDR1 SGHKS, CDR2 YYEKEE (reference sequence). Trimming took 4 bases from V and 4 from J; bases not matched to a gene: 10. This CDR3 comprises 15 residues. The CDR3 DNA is TGTGCCAGCAGCCCCGACGCTAGCGGGTATTACGAGCAGTACTTC. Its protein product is CASSPDASGYYEQYF.

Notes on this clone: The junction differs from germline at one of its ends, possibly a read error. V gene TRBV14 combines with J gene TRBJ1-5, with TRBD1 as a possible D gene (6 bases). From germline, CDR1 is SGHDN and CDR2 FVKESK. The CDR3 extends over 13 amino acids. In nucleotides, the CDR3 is TGTGCCAGCAGCACGGGGGGCAATCAGACCCAGCATTTT. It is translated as CASSTGGNQTQHF.

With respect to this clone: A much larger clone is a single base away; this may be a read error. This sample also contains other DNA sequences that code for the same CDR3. The CDR3: CASGLHNEQYF. The CDR3 DNA sequence: TGTGCTAGTGGTCTGCATAACGAGCAGTACTTC. The gene calls are TRBV12-5 and TRBJ2-7, with D uncertain. Germline values: CDR1 LGHNT, CDR2 FRNRAP. This CDR3 spans 11 amino acids. V was shortened by 5 bases and J by 5 bases, with 7 bases between the two germline ends.

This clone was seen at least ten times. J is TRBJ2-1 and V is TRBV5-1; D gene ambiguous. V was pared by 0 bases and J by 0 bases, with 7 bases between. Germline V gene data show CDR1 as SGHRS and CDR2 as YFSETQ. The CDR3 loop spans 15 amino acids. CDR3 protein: CASSLDTSSYNEQFF. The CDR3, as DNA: TGCGCCAGCAGCTTGGACACCAGCTCCTACAATGAGCAGTTCTTC. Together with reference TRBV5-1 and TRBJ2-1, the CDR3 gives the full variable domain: KAGVTQTPRYLIKTRGQQVTLSCSPISGHRSVSWYQQTPGQGLQFLFEYFSETQRNKGNFPGRFSGRQFSNSRSEMNVSTLELGDSALYLCASSLDTSSYNEQFFGPGTRLTVL.

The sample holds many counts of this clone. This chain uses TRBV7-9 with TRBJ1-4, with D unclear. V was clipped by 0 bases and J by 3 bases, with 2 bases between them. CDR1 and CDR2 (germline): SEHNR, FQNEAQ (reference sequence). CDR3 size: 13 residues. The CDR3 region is CASSLAPNEKLFF. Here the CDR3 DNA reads TGTGCCAGCAGCTTAGCGCCTAATGAAAAACTGTTTTTT.

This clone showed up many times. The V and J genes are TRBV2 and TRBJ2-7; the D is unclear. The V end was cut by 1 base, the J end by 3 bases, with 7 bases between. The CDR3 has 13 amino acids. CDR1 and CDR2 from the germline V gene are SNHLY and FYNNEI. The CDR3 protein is CASSEDRIYEQYF. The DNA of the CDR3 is TGTGCCAGCAGTGAAGACAGAATCTACGAGCAGTACTTC.

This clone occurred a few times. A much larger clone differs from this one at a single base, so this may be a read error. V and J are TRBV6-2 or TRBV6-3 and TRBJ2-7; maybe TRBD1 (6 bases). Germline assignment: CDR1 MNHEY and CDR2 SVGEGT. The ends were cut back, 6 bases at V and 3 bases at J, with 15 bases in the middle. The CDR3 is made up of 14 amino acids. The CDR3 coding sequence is TGTGCCAGCAGACCCTCCGGGACATACTACGAGCAGTACTTC. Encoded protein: CASRPSGTYYEQYF.

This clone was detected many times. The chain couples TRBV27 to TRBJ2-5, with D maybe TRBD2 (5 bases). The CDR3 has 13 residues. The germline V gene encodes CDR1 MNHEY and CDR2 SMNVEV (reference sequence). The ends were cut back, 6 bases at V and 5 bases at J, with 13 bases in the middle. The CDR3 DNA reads TGTGCCAGCAGCTCTATGGGCGGGGAGACCCAGTACTTC. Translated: CASSSMGGETQYF.

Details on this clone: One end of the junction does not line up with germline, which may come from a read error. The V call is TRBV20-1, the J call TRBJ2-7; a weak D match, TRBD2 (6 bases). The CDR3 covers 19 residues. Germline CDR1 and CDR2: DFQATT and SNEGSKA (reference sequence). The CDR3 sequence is CSARDEGLAQEVGTYEKYF. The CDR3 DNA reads TGCAGTGCTAGAGATGAGGGCCTAGCGCAGGAGGTTGGCACCTACGAGAAGTACTTC.

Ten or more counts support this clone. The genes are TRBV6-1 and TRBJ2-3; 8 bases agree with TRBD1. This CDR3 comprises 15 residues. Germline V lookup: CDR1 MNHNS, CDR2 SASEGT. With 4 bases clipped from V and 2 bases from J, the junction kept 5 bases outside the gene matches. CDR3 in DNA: TGTGCCAGCAGTGGACAGGGGATTGACACAGATACGCAGTATTTT. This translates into CASSGQGIDTDTQYF.

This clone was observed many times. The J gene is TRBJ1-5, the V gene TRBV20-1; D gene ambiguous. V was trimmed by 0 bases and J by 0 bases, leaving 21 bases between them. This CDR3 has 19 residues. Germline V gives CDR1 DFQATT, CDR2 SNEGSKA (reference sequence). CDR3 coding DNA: TGCAGTGCTAGAGATGTAGATGTGAGGGATTGGGGTAGCAATCAGCCCCAGCATTTT. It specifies CSARDVDVRDWGSNQPQHF.

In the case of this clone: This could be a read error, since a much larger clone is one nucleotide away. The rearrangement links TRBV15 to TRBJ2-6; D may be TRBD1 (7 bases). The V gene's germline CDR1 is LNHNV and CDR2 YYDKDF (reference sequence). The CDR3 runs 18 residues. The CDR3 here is CATLLSGGLNSGSNVLTF. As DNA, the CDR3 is TGTGCCACCCTTCTGTCAGGGGGGCTGAATTCTGGGTCCAACGTCCTGACTTTC.

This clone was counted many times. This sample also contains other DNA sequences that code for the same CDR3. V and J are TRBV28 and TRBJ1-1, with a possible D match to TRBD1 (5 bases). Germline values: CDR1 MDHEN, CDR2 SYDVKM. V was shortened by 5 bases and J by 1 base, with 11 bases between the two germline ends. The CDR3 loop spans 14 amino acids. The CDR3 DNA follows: TGTGCCAGCAGTAACCGGGACCCGAACACTGAAGCTTTCTTT. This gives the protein CASSNRDPNTEAFF.

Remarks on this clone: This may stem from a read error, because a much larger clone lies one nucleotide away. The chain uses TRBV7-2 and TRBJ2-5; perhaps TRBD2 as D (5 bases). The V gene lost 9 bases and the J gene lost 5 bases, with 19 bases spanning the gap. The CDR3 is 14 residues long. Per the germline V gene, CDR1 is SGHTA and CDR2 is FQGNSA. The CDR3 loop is CARIADGIGETQYF. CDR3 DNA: TGTGCCAGAATTGCGGACGGGATTGGGGAGACCCAGTACTTC. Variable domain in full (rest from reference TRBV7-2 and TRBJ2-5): GAGVSQSPSNKVTEKGKDVELRCDPISGHTALYWYRQSLGQGLEFLIYFQGNSAPDKSGLPSDRFSAERTGGSVSTLTIQRTQQEDSAVYLCARIADGIGETQYFGPGTRLLVL.

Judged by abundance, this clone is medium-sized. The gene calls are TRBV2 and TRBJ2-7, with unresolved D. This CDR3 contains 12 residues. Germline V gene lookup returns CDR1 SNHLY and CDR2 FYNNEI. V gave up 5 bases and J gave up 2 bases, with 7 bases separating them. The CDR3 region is CASSPRAYEQYF. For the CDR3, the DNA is TGTGCCAGCAGTCCCCGGGCCTACGAGCAGTACTTC. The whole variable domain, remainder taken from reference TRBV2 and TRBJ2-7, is EPEVTQTPSHQVTQMGQEVILRCVPISNHLYFYWYRQILGQKVEFLVSFYNNEISEKSEIFDDQFSVERPDGSNFTLKIRSTKLEDSAMYFCASSPRAYEQYFGPGTRLTVT.

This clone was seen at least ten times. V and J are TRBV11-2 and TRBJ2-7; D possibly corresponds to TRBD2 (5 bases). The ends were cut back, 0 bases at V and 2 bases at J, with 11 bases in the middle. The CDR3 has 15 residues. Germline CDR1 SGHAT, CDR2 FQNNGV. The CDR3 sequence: CASSLEHMRAYEQYF. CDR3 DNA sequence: TGTGCCAGCAGCTTAGAACACATGAGGGCCTACGAGCAGTACTTC.

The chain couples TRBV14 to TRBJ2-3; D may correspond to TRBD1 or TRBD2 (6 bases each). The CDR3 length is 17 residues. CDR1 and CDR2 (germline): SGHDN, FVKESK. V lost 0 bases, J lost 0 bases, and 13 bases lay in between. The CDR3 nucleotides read TGTGCCAGCAGCCAAGATCCGGGCGGGACAAGCACAGATACGCAGTATTTT. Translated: CASSQDPGGTSTDTQYF.

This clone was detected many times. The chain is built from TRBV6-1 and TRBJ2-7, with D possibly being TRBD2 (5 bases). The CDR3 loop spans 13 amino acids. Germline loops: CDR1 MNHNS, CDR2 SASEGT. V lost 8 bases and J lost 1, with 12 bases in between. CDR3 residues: CASSPDSSYEQYF. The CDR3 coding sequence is TGTGCCAGCTCCCCGGACTCATCCTACGAGCAGTACTTC.

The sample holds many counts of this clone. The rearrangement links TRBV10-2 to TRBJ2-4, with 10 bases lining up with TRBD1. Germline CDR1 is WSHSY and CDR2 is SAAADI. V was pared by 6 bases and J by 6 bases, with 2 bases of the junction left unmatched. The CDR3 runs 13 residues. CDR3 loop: CASRDRGGNIQYF. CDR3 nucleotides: TGCGCCAGCAGGGACAGGGGGGGAAACATTCAGTACTTC.

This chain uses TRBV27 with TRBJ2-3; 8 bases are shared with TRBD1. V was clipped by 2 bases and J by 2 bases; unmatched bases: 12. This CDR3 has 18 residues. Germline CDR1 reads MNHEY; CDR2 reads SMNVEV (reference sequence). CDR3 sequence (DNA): TGTGCCAGCAGTTTAAGCTCTGGGGGACAGGTATCCACAGATACGCAGTATTTT. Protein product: CASSLSSGGQVSTDTQYF.

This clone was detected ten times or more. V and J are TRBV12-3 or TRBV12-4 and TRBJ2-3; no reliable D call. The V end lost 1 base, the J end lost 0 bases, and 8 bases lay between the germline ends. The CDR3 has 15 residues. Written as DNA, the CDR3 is TGTGCCAGCAGTTTAGTCGGCGGAAGCACAGATACGCAGTATTTT. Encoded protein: CASSLVGGSTDTQYF.

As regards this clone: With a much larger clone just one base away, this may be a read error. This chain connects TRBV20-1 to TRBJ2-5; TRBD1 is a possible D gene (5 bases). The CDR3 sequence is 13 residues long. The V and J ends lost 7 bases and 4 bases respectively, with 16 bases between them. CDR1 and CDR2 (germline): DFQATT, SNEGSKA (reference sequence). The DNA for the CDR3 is TGCAGTGATAGTGCCGACAGTTTAGAGACCCAGTACTTC. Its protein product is CSDSADSLETQYF.